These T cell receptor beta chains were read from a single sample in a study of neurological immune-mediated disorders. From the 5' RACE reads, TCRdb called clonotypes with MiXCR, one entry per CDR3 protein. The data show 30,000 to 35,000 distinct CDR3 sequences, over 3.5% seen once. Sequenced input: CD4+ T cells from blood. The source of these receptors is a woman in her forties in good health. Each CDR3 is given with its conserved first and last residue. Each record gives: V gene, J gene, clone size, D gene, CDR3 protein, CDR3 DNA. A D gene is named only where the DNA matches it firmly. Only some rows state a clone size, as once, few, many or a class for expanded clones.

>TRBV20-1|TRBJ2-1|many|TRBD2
CSARNSGRYNEQFF
TGCAGTGCTAGGAATAGCGGGCGCTACAATGAGCAGTTCTTC
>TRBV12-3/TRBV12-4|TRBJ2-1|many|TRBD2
CASSQGLAVNGGEQFF
TGTGCCAGCAGTCAAGGACTAGCCGTGAATGGGGGTGAGCAGTTCTTC
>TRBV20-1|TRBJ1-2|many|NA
CSAYREGGYTF
TGCAGTGCTTACAGGGAAGGTGGCTACACCTTC
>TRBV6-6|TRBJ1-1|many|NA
CASILTANTEAFF
TGTGCCAGCATTTTGACAGCAAACACTGAAGCTTTCTTT
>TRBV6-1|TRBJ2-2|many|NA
CASSRQGGTGELFF
TGTGCCAGCAGTCGACAGGGAGGCACCGGGGAGCTGTTTTTT
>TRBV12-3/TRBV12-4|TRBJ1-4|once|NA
CPSSPLGGARREKLFF
TGTCCTAGCAGTCCCCTAGGAGGGGCGCGGCGTGAAAAACTGTTTTTT
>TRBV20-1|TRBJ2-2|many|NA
CSARTRRNTGELFF
TGCAGTGCTAGAACTCGGCGGAACACCGGGGAGCTGTTTTTT
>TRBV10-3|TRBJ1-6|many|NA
CAISETRGESSPLHF
TGTGCCATCAGTGAGACTAGGGGCGAGTCTTCACCCCTCCACTTT
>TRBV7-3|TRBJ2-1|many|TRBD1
CASSLGQGTPNEQFF
TGTGCCAGCAGCCTAGGACAGGGGACTCCCAATGAGCAGTTCTTC
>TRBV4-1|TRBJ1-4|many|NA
CASSQEGREGEKLFF
TGCGCCAGCAGCCAAGAAGGCAGGGAAGGCGAAAAACTGTTTTTT
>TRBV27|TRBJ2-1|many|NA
CASAKQGPSSYNEQFF
TGTGCCAGCGCAAAACAGGGCCCTAGCTCCTACAATGAGCAGTTCTTC
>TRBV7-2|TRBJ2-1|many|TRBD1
CASSLLRGQGSNEQFF
TGTGCCAGCAGCTTGTTGCGGGGACAGGGCTCCAATGAGCAGTTCTTC
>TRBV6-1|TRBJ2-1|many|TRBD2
CASAGTSGRNEQFF
TGTGCCTCCGCGGGGACTAGCGGGAGGAATGAGCAGTTCTTC
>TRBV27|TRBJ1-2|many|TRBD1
CASSPDRGQHGYTF
TGTGCCAGCAGCCCGGACAGGGGGCAACATGGCTACACCTTC
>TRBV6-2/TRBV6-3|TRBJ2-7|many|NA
CASSRQSAYEQYF
TGTGCCAGCAGTAGGCAGTCTGCGTACGAGCAGTACTTC
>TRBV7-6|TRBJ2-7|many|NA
CASSGTDYEQYF
TGTGCCAGCAGCGGAACAGACTACGAGCAGTACTTC
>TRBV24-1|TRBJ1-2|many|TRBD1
CATSDGTGAALYGYTF
TGTGCCACCAGTGATGGGACAGGGGCCGCCCTCTATGGCTACACCTTC
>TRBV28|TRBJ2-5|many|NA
CASSSPPAETQYF
TGTGCCAGCAGTTCCCCCCCGGCAGAGACCCAGTACTTC
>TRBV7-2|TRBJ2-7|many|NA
CASSRWDEQYF
TGTGCCAGCAGTCGCTGGGACGAGCAGTACTTC
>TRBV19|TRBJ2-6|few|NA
CASSTGAQLSGANVLTF
TGTGCCAGTAGTACAGGGGCCCAACTCTCTGGGGCCAACGTCCTGACTTTC
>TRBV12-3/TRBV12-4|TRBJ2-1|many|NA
CASTGEGNNEQFF
TGTGCCAGCACAGGGGAGGGCAACAATGAGCAGTTCTTC
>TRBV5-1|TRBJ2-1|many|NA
CASSSTNSFNEQFF
TGCGCCAGCAGCTCAACCAATAGTTTCAATGAGCAGTTCTTC
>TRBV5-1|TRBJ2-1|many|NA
CASSLTKSSYNEQFF
TGCGCCAGCAGCTTGACTAAGAGCTCCTACAATGAGCAGTTCTTC
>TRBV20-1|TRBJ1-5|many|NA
CSARQGSNQPQHF
TGCAGTGCTAGACAGGGGTCTAATCAGCCCCAGCATTTT
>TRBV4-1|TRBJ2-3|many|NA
CASSQGQGPAEDTQYF
TGCGCCAGCAGCCAAGGTCAGGGGCCCGCGGAAGATACGCAGTATTTT
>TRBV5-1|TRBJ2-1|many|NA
CASSLSPQGPPGNEQFF
TGCGCCAGCAGCTTGAGTCCCCAGGGGCCCCCTGGAAATGAGCAGTTCTTC
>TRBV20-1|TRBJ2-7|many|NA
CSARGIGIVPYEQYF
TGCAGTGCTAGAGGGATAGGTATAGTCCCCTACGAGCAGTACTTC
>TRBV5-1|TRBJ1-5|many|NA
CASSPHGDSNQPQHF
TGCGCCAGCAGCCCACACGGGGATAGCAATCAGCCCCAGCATTTT
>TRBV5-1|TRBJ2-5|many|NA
CASSLRDTQETQYF
TGCGCCAGCAGTCTCCGGGACACCCAAGAGACCCAGTACTTC
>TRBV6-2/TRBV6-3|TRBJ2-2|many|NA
CASSSGSLTGELFF
TGTGCCAGCAGTTCTGGGTCGCTCACCGGGGAGCTGTTTTTT
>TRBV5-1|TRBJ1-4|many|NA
CASSLQGINEKLFF
TGCGCCAGCAGCCTTCAGGGGATTAATGAAAAACTGTTTTTT
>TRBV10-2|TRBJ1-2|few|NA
CASMNDAYGYTF
TGCGCCAGCATGAATGACGCCTATGGCTACACCTTC
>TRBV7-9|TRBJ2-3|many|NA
CASSPQGRGATDTQYF
TGTGCCAGCAGCCCCCAAGGACGGGGGGCAACAGATACGCAGTATTTT
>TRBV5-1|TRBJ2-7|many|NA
CASSADGISYEQYF
TGCGCCAGCAGCGCGGACGGTATCTCCTACGAGCAGTACTTC
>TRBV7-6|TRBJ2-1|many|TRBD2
CASSRDYGNEQFF
TGTGCCAGCAGCAGGGACTACGGCAATGAGCAGTTCTTC
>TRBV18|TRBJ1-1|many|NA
CASSPRTLAYMNTEAFF
TGTGCCAGCTCACCGAGGACGCTAGCCTACATGAACACTGAAGCTTTCTTT
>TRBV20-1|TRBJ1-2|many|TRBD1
CSARPDRVGYTF
TGCAGTGCTAGACCCGACAGGGTTGGCTACACCTTC
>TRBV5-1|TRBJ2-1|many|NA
CASSLAQSSYNEQFF
TGCGCCAGCAGCTTGGCCCAAAGCTCCTACAATGAGCAGTTCTTC
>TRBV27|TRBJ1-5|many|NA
CASSLTGYSNQPQHF
TGTGCCAGCAGTTTGACGGGATATAGCAATCAGCCCCAGCATTTT
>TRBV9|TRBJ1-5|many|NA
CASSVGGRGQPQHF
TGTGCCAGCAGCGTAGGGGGTCGGGGCCAGCCCCAGCATTTT
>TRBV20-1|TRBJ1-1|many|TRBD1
CSARDPQGDTEAFF
TGCAGTGCTAGAGATCCACAGGGGGACACTGAAGCTTTCTTT
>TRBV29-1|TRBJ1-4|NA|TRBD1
CSAGDRDNEKLFF
TGCAGCGCCGGGGACAGGGATAATGAAAAACTGTTTTTT
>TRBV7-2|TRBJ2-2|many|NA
CASSLRALSTGELFF
TGTGCCAGCAGCTTACGAGCGCTTAGCACCGGGGAGCTGTTTTTT
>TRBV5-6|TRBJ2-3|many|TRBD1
CASSLTGVDTQYF
TGTGCCAGCAGCCTAACAGGGGTAGATACGCAGTATTTT
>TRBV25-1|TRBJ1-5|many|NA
CASSEWGPNSNQPQHF
TGTGCCAGCAGTGAATGGGGTCCTAATAGCAATCAGCCCCAGCATTTT
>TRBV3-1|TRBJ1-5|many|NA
CASSQGTRTVGGQPQHF
TGTGCCAGCAGCCAAGGTACCAGGACAGTCGGGGGACAGCCCCAGCATTTT
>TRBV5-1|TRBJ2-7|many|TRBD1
CASRRDTGAYEQYF
TGCGCCAGCAGAAGGGACACAGGGGCCTACGAGCAGTACTTC
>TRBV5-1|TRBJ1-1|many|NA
CASSPGSTLVTEAFF
TGCGCCAGCAGCCCCGGGTCAACCCTGGTTACTGAAGCTTTCTTT
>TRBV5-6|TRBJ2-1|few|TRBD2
CASSRGLAGYNEQFF
TGTGCCAGCAGTCGTGGACTAGCGGGTTACAATGAGCAGTTCTTC
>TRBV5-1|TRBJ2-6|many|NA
CASSGDGSGANVLTF
TGCGCCAGCAGCGGGGACGGCTCTGGGGCCAACGTCCTGACTTTC
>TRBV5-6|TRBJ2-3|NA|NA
CASSLVGDTGEQYF
TGTGCCAGCAGCTTGGTGGGGGACACCGGGGAGCAGTATTTT
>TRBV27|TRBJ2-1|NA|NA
CASSLQGANYEQFF
TGTGCCAGCAGTTTGCAGGGAGCTAACTATGAGCAGTTCTTC
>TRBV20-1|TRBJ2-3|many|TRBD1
CSATPQGVLILGTDTQYF
TGCAGTGCTACTCCCCAGGGGGTATTAATTCTGGGCACAGATACGCAGTATTTT